This is a list of T cell receptor beta chains from one sample in a study of blood T cell repertoires in COVID-19. Method: immunoSEQ multiplex PCR; TCRdb's copy keeps in-frame clones and lacks some. The sample has 65,000 to 90,000 clones, approximately 78% seen once. What was sequenced was peripheral blood. Source of these receptors: an elderly woman with active or convalescent COVID-19. Each CDR3 is given with its conserved first and last residue. D genes are given only for firm matches. Expanded clones are given a class, and other clones once, few, many or no size at all.

J gene	clone size	V gene	CDR3 length	D gene	CDR3 DNA	CDR3 protein
TRBJ2-3	.	TRBV3-1/TRBV3-2	16	.	TGTGCCAGCAGCCATAGGGGATTCCAAGGAACAGATACGCAGTATTTT	CASSHRGFQGTDTQYF
TRBJ2-1	once	TRBV7-9	17	TRBD2	TGTGCCAGCAGCTTAGGGCGGGGGACTAGCAACCAGAATGAGCAGTTCTTC	CASSLGRGTSNQNEQFF
TRBJ2-2	few	TRBV5-1	15	.	TGCGCCAGCAGCTCCCCGGGAGCGAACACCGGGGAGCTGTTTTTT	CASSSPGANTGELFF
TRBJ1-2	few	TRBV5-4	14	TRBD1	TGTGCCAGCAGTATCCAGGGGGCTGGCTATGGCTACACCTTC	CASSIQGAGYGYTF
TRBJ2-2	.	TRBV19	14	.	TGTGCCAGTTTGTCGGGGAGAGGCACCGGGGAGCTGTTTTTT	CASLSGRGTGELFF
TRBJ1-2	.	TRBV19	14	.	TGTGCCAGTACCCCTACGGGGGAAGGCTATGGCTACACCTTC	CASTPTGEGYGYTF
TRBJ1-1	once	TRBV4-1	15	.	TGCGCCAGCAGCCAACCCATAATTACGGACACTGAAGCTTTCTTT	CASSQPIITDTEAFF
TRBJ2-7	.	TRBV19	14	TRBD2	TGTGCCAGTAGTATGGGGGGACTAGTCTACGAGCAGTACTTC	CASSMGGLVYEQYF
TRBJ2-2	.	TRBV19	14	TRBD1	TGTGCCAGTAGTGGGACAGTTAACACCGGGGAGCTGTTTTTT	CASSGTVNTGELFF
TRBJ1-1	.	TRBV19	15	.	TGTGCCAGTAGTATACAGGGAAACCCGAACACTGAAGCTTTCTTT	CASSIQGNPNTEAFF
TRBJ2-3	once	TRBV7-2	15	.	TGTGCCAGCAGCTTAGGACTCGGTAAATCAGATACGCAGTATTTT	CASSLGLGKSDTQYF
TRBJ1-5	.	TRBV28	15	.	TGTGCCAGCAGGAGCGGCTCGGGGGTAGGTCAGCCCCAGCATTTT	CASRSGSGVGQPQHF
TRBJ1-2	.	TRBV18	15	.	TGTGCCAGCTCACCGCCCTCAACAAATGACTATGGCTACACCTTC	CASSPPSTNDYGYTF
TRBJ1-2	.	TRBV28	14	TRBD1	TGTGCCAGCAGTTTCGGGACAGGGAGCTATGGCTACACCTTC	CASSFGTGSYGYTF
TRBJ2-5	.	TRBV5-1	13	.	TGCGCCAGCAGCTTGGCCAGACAAGAGACCCAGTACTTC	CASSLARQETQYF
TRBJ1-1	.	TRBV6-5	15	.	TGTGCCAGCAGACCTGGCTGGGCGGGGAACACTGAAGCTTTCTTT	CASRPGWAGNTEAFF
TRBJ2-5	.	TRBV3-1/TRBV3-2	13	TRBD2	TGTGCCAGCAGCCGGGACTACGGGGAGACCCAGTACTTC	CASSRDYGETQYF
TRBJ1-5	.	TRBV5-5	15	TRBD1	TGTGCCAGCAGCACACAGGGGACCGGCAATCAGCCCCAGCATTTT	CASSTQGTGNQPQHF
TRBJ2-2	.	TRBV6-5	12	.	TGTGCCAGCAGGCAGGGTACCGGGGAGCTGTTTTTT	CASRQGTGELFF
TRBJ2-3	once	TRBV5-8	18	TRBD2	TGTGCCAGCAGCAGAACTAGCGGGAGCGCCCCAGGCACAGATACGCAGTATTTT	CASSRTSGSAPGTDTQYF
TRBJ2-3	.	TRBV6-2/TRBV6-3	14	.	TGTGCCAGCAGTTACCCAGGCGGCACAGATACGCAGTATTTT	CASSYPGGTDTQYF
TRBJ2-2	.	TRBV18	17	TRBD1	TGTGCCAGCTCTACCAGAGGACAGGGGGTTAACACCGGGGAGCTGTTTTTT	CASSTRGQGVNTGELFF
TRBJ2-3	.	TRBV4-1	17	TRBD1	TGCGCCAGCAGCCAAGTGGGTGGCAGGACAGGGACAGATACGCAGTATTTT	CASSQVGGRTGTDTQYF
TRBJ1-4	.	TRBV15	13	TRBD1	TGTGCCACCAGTCCAACAGGGGGGGAAAAACTGTTTTTT	CATSPTGGEKLFF
TRBJ2-4	.	TRBV25-1	16	.	TGTGCCAGCAGTGATCATCAGGGGAAGGCCAAAAACATTCAGTACTTC	CASSDHQGKAKNIQYF
TRBJ1-1	.	TRBV7-9	13	.	TGTGCCAGCAGCTTATCGTCGGGGAAAGAAGCTTTCTTT	CASSLSSGKEAFF
TRBJ1-1	.	TRBV4-1	19	TRBD1	TGCGCCAGCAGCCAAGTCACCGGCAACAGGGGAATTAGAAACACTGAAGCTTTCTTT	CASSQVTGNRGIRNTEAFF
TRBJ2-2	.	TRBV2	17	TRBD1	TGTGCCAGCAGAAAAGGGTTTACAGGGGATCGGACCGGGGAGCTGTTTTTT	CASRKGFTGDRTGELFF
TRBJ1-2	.	TRBV28	12	.	TGTGCCAGCAGTTCGTCCTCAGGGGGCTACACCTTC	CASSSSSGGYTF
TRBJ1-3	few	TRBV5-1	14	.	TGCGCCAGCAGTAGAGAGGGGGCTGGAAACACCATATATTTT	CASSREGAGNTIYF
TRBJ1-2	once	TRBV4-1	16	.	TGCGCCAGCTACAATCCGGGGGGAGCTCGTGGGCATGGCTACACCTTC	CASYNPGGARGHGYTF
TRBJ2-5	once	TRBV3-1/TRBV3-2	16	TRBD2	TGTGCCAGCAGCCCCCTCGCGGCTAGCGGGGCGGGGCCCCAGTACTTC	CASSPLAASGAGPQYF
TRBJ1-5	few	TRBV19	13	.	TGTGCCAGTAGTATAGATCACAATCAGCCCCAGCATTTT	CASSIDHNQPQHF
TRBJ2-3	.	TRBV4-1	20	TRBD2	TGCGCCAGCAGCCAAGAGGTGACTAGCGGGAGAAGTCTGAAGACAGATACGCAGTATTTT	CASSQEVTSGRSLKTDTQYF
TRBJ1-2	.	TRBV19	17	.	TGTGCCAGTAGTATTCGATATCAAGACAGGAGATCTTGGGGCTACACCTTC	CASSIRYQDRRSWGYTF
TRBJ2-2	.	TRBV7-2	13	.	TGTGCCAGCAGCTTACGGGACACCGGGGAGCTGTTTTTT	CASSLRDTGELFF
TRBJ1-5	.	TRBV7-9	18	.	TGTGCCAGCAGCTTAGTATGGTATGAGGCGGGACCTAATCAGCCCCAGCATTTT	CASSLVWYEAGPNQPQHF
TRBJ2-1	.	TRBV2	13	.	TGTGCCAGCAGTGAAGCGCAGTACAATGAGCAGTTCTTC	CASSEAQYNEQFF
TRBJ1-5	once	TRBV3-1/TRBV3-2	15	.	TGTGCCAGCAGCCAAGATCAGGGGTTTGGGCAGCCCCAGCATTTT	CASSQDQGFGQPQHF
TRBJ1-5	few	TRBV3-1/TRBV3-2	14	TRBD1	TGTGCCAGCAGCCTCAGACAGGGCGGACAGCCCCAGCATTTT	CASSLRQGGQPQHF
TRBJ1-1	.	TRBV12-3/TRBV12-4	13	TRBD1	TGTGCCAGCCAGGGGGCGCGTTCTTCTGAAGCTTTCTTT	CASQGARSSEAFF
TRBJ1-3	.	TRBV28	15	.	TGTGCCAGCAGTTCCGAAAGGGGGTCCGGAAACACCATATATTTT	CASSSERGSGNTIYF
TRBJ1-1	.	TRBV29-1	13	.	TGCAGCGTTGAAAAACAGGGAAACACTGAAGCTTTCTTT	CSVEKQGNTEAFF
TRBJ1-5	.	TRBV19	14	TRBD1	TGTGCCAGCAGGGGGCGCGGGGGCAATCAGCCCCAGCATTTT	CASRGRGGNQPQHF
TRBJ2-2	.	TRBV6-4	15	TRBD1	TGTGCCAGCAGTGACTCGGACAGGGACACCGGGGAGCTGTTTTTT	CASSDSDRDTGELFF
TRBJ2-7	.	TRBV9	13	TRBD1	TGTGCCAGCAGCCCGACAGGGACCTACGAGCAGTACTTC	CASSPTGTYEQYF
TRBJ2-7	.	TRBV11-3	13	TRBD1	TGTGCCAGCAGCACGACAGGGGCGGGGGAGCAGTACTTC	CASSTTGAGEQYF